This passage covers 23 T cell receptor beta chains from one sample sequenced in a study of shared clonotypes between healthy human individuals. Profiling relied on immunoSEQ multiplex PCR, and the TCRdb table lists in-frame clones only, not all of them. Of over a million clones listed, about 80% are singletons. The specimen sequenced was memory CD4+ T cells sorted from blood. Subset: CD45RA-negative fraction. These TCRs come from a man in his late teens or twenties in good health.

This clone has a single count. The V gene is TRBV7-2, the J gene TRBJ1-4; 10 bases map to TRBD1. Germline V CDR1 and CDR2: SGHTA, FQGNSA. Trimming took 4 bases from V and 0 from J; bases not matched to a gene: 11. The CDR3 length is 19 residues. The CDR3 region is CASSSRQGAVGATNEKLFF. Written as DNA, the CDR3 is TGTGCCAGCAGCTCGCGACAGGGGGCGGTTGGTGCAACTAATGAAAAACTGTTTTTT.

This clone was observed a few times. Distinct nucleotide sequences in the sample also encode this CDR3. V usage is TRBV5-1 and J usage is TRBJ1-1; tentative D call: TRBD1 (6 bases). The CDR3 sequence is 14 residues long. Trimming took 1 base from V and 0 from J, leaving 7 bases between them. The V gene's germline CDR1 is SGHRS and CDR2 YFSETQ. The CDR3 bases are TGCGCCAGCAGCTTGCAGGGGATGAACACTGAAGCTTTCTTT. Encoded protein: CASSLQGMNTEAFF.

This chain links TRBV5-6 with TRBJ1-3; 7 positions agree with TRBD1. Germline CDR1 is SGHDT and CDR2 is YYEEEE. The V and J ends lost 4 bases and 5 bases, in that order; junction bases with no gene match: 6. This CDR3 has 14 residues. This CDR3 is CASSETGKRNTIYF. The CDR3 bases are TGTGCCAGCAGCGAGACAGGGAAAAGAAACACCATATATTTT.

The rearrangement uses TRBV5-1 and TRBJ2-5, with D unresolved. From germline, CDR1 is SGHRS and CDR2 YFSETQ. Trimming cost V 1 base and J 2 bases, with 9 bases left between them. The CDR3 runs to 14 residues. The CDR3 DNA reads TGCGCCAGCAGCTTGTCTCCAGGTCAAGAGACCCAGTACTTC. Translating gives CASSLSPGQETQYF.

CDR3 protein: CASSLRQEHPFF. In DNA, the CDR3 is TGTGCCAGCAGCTTACGACAGGAGCATCCGTTCTTC. The J gene is TRBJ2-1, the V gene TRBV7-9; perhaps TRBD1 as D (6 bases). This CDR3 has 12 amino acids. Trimming took off 2 bases at V and 15 bases at J, with 14 bases between the two ends. Germline V gene sequence: CDR1 SEHNR, CDR2 FQNEAQ (reference sequence).

V gene TRBV11-3 combines with J gene TRBJ2-2, with a weak D call TRBD2 (5 bases). The CDR3 consists of 14 residues. V was clipped by 5 bases and J by 7 bases, with 14 bases between them. Germline V CDR1 and CDR2: SGHNT, YENEEA. The CDR3 spells CASSPGRGNGELFF. The CDR3 DNA reads TGTGCCAGCAGCCCCGGACGGGGAAACGGGGAGCTGTTTTTT.

This clone was observed many times. Other nucleotide sequences from this sample produce the same CDR3. The V gene is TRBV30, the J gene TRBJ1-1; D unresolved. CDR3 size: 13 residues. With 0 bases removed from V and 1 base from J, the gap between germline ends came to 6 bases. Germline CDR1 reads GTSNPN; CDR2 reads SVGIG (reference sequence). The CDR3 nucleotides are TGTGCCTGGAGTGTATTGGGGAACACTGAAGCTTTCTTT. Translating gives CAWSVLGNTEAFF.

This clone was observed once. The chain uses TRBV30 and TRBJ2-2, with a tentative D call TRBD2 (6 bases). The CDR3 extends over 15 amino acids. Per germline, CDR1 GTSNPN and CDR2 SVGIG (reference sequence). The V and J ends lost 0 bases and 5 bases respectively, with 13 bases between them. The CDR3, as DNA: TGTGCCTGGAGTGTACGGAGGGAGCGAACCGGGGAGCTGTTTTTT. Translating gives CAWSVRRERTGELFF. Variable domain in full (rest from reference TRBV30 and TRBJ2-2): SQTIHQWPATLVQPVGSPLSLECTVEGTSNPNLYWYRQAAGRGLQLLFYSVGIGQISSEVPQNLSASRPQDRQFILSSKKLLLSDSGFYLCAWSVRRERTGELFFGEGSRLTVL.

The rearrangement links TRBV5-1 to TRBJ1-1, with D tentatively TRBD1 (5 bases). The length of the CDR3 is 16 residues. V lost 0 bases, J lost 1 base, and 13 bases lay in between. CDR1 and CDR2 (germline): SGHRS, YFSETQ. CDR3 sequence (DNA): TGCGCCAGCAGCTTGGGGCAGGGAGGTTGGAACACTGAAGCTTTCTTT. This encodes CASSLGQGGWNTEAFF.

V gene TRBV19 combines with J gene TRBJ2-7; tentative D call: TRBD2 (6 bases). V gave up 3 bases and J gave up 7 bases, with 16 bases separating them. The length of the CDR3 is 14 residues. From germline, CDR1 is LNHDA and CDR2 SQIVND (reference sequence). This chain's CDR3 is CASSIGDGGKEQYF. The CDR3, as DNA: TGTGCCAGTAGTATTGGGGACGGCGGGAAGGAGCAGTACTTC.

This clone showed up just once. The chain recombines TRBV18 with TRBJ2-7; 8 bases align to TRBD2. Germline CDR1 and CDR2: KGHSH and LQKENI. The junction had 4 bases not matched to a gene; V was cut back by 3 bases and J by 0 bases. This CDR3 comprises 15 residues. CDR3 in DNA: TGTGCCAGCTCACCCTCCGGGGGGGACTCCTACGAGCAGTACTTC. It translates to CASSPSGGDSYEQYF.

The CDR3, as DNA: TGCGCCAGCAGCGCATCAACAGGGGGCCGGGAGCAGTACTTC. Amino acids: CASSASTGGREQYF. The chain carries TRBV5-1 and TRBJ2-7, with TRBD1 matching over 9 bases. The V gene's germline CDR1 is SGHRS and CDR2 YFSETQ. Trimming cost V 4 bases and J 7 bases; bases outside gene matches: 9. This CDR3 spans 14 amino acids.

V and J are TRBV9 and TRBJ1-6, with 9 bases fitting TRBD1. Trimming at V came to 3 bases and at J to 8 bases, leaving 9 bases not matched to a gene. This CDR3 region has 16 residues. In germline, CDR1 is SGDLS, CDR2 YYNGEE. The CDR3 loop is CASSASGTGKDSPLHF. The DNA for the CDR3 is TGTGCCAGCAGCGCGTCCGGGACAGGGAAAGATTCACCCCTCCACTTT.

The chain is built from TRBV6-5 and TRBJ1-6; D may be TRBD1 (5 bases). The CDR3 loop spans 14 amino acids. Per the germline V gene, CDR1 is MNHEY and CDR2 is SVGAGI. V shed 3 bases and J shed 7 bases, with 10 bases lying between them. The CDR3 region has the DNA TGTGCCAGCAGTTATGTACAGGTCAATTCACCCCTCCACTTT. Translating it yields CASSYVQVNSPLHF.

The sample holds a few counts of this clone. This CDR3 is also generated by other DNA sequences in the sample. The CDR3 sequence: CASSLAWGKYNEQFF. For the CDR3, the DNA is TGTGCCAGCAGCTTAGCGTGGGGCAAGTACAATGAGCAGTTCTTC. The V gene is TRBV7-2, the J gene TRBJ2-1; D perhaps matches TRBD1 (5 bases). Trimming shortened V by 0 bases and J by 4 bases, and 10 bases separated the two germline ends. Germline V gene sequence: CDR1 SGHTA, CDR2 FQGNSA. This CDR3 spans 15 amino acids.

This chain joins TRBV19 and TRBJ2-7; 8 nucleotides line up with TRBD1. The CDR3 is 14 amino acids. V was pared by 6 bases and J by 1 base, with 5 bases of the junction left unmatched. Per germline, CDR1 LNHDA and CDR2 SQIVND (reference sequence). CDR3 region: CASRQDRASYEQYF. The CDR3 nucleotides are TGTGCCAGTAGACAGGACAGGGCATCCTACGAGCAGTACTTC.

The chain has TRBV6-1 and TRBJ2-3; D not certain. CDR1 and CDR2 (germline): MNHNS, SASEGT. V was shortened by 5 bases and J by 5 bases, with 8 bases between the two germline ends. The CDR3 loop spans 12 amino acids. CDR3 amino acids: CASSTRVDTQYF. In nucleotides, the CDR3 is TGTGCCAGCAGTACCCGCGTAGATACGCAGTATTTT.

The chain uses TRBV10-3 and TRBJ2-1, with D possibly being TRBD1 or TRBD2 (5 bases each). This CDR3 region has 14 residues. With 10 bases removed from V and 0 bases from J, the gap between germline ends came to 13 bases. Looked up from germline, CDR1 is ENHRY and CDR2 is SYGVKD. CDR3 in DNA: TGTGCCACCGGGGACGTTAGCTCCTACAATGAGCAGTTCTTC. Translated, it gives CATGDVSSYNEQFF.

This clone was detected only a few times. This rearrangement joins TRBV5-1 to TRBJ2-2; 7 bases are shared with TRBD1. The CDR3 has 15 residues. V trimming: 2 bases; J trimming: 5 bases; junction bases outside the gene matches: 6. Germline V gives CDR1 SGHRS, CDR2 YFSETQ. In DNA form, the CDR3 reads TGCGCCAGCAGCTTCACAGGGGTCGGAACCGGGGAGCTGTTTTTT. Encoded protein: CASSFTGVGTGELFF.

The chain couples TRBV7-9 to TRBJ1-4; no definite D call. V lost 2 bases, J lost 2 bases, and 6 bases lay in between. Germline CDR1 SEHNR, CDR2 FQNEAQ (reference sequence). The CDR3 has 14 residues. This CDR3 is CASSLFETNEKLFF. The DNA for the CDR3 is TGTGCCAGCAGCTTATTTGAGACTAATGAAAAACTGTTTTTT.

V is TRBV5-6 and J is TRBJ1-2, with D hard to call. The germline CDR1 and CDR2 sequences are SGHDT and YYEEEE. The V and J ends lost 3 bases and 7 bases respectively, with 16 bases between them. The CDR3 contains 14 residues. In DNA, the CDR3 is TGTGCCAGCAGCTGGACCCAGGCTGTGGGTGGCTACACCTTC. Translation: CASSWTQAVGGYTF.

The gene calls are TRBV5-1 and TRBJ1-2; the match to TRBD1 covers 7 bases. Germline-derived CDR1 and CDR2 are SGHRS and YFSETQ. The CDR3 has 15 residues. After removal of 0 bases from V and 4 bases from J, the junction contained 6 bases not matched to a gene. The CDR3 reads CASSLGDSGAYGYTF. The CDR3 DNA is TGCGCCAGCAGCTTGGGGGACAGCGGGGCCTATGGCTACACCTTC.

V gene TRBV5-8 combines with J gene TRBJ1-5, with 11 positions matching TRBD1. CDR1 and CDR2 (germline): SGHTS, YDEGEE. The CDR3 covers 17 residues. Trimming at V came to 3 bases and at J to 6 bases, leaving 11 bases not matched to a gene. The CDR3 nucleotides are TGTGCCAGCAGCTCAGGAGGGACAGGGGGTTCGGGTCAGCCCCAGCATTTT. Its protein product is CASSSGGTGGSGQPQHF.